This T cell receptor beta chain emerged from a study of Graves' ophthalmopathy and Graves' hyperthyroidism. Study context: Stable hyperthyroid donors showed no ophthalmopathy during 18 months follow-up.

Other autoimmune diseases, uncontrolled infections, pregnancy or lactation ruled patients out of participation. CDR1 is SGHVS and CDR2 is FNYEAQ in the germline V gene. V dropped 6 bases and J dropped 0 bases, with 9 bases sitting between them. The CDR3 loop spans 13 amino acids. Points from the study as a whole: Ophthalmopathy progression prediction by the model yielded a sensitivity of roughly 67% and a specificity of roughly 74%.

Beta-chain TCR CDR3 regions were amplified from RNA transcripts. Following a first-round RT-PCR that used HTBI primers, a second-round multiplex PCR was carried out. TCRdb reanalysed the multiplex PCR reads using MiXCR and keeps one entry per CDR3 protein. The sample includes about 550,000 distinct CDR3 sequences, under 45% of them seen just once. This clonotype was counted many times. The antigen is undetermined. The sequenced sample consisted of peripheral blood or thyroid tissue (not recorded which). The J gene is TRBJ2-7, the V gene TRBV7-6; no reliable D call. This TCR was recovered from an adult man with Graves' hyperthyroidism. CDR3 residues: CASSHSSSYEQYF. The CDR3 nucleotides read TGTGCCAGCAGTCACTCGAGCTCCTACGAGCAGTACTTC.